Below, one T cell receptor (beta chain) is given with its context. Its antigen remains unidentified. These data originate in a study of cytomegalovirus exposure and HLA in healthy donors. Broader study findings: Across donors, sequencing depth was assumed by presence/absence analyses to be roughly uniform. When a later analysis was performed, an Asian-associated ancestry cluster reportedly had fewer N-insertions than the approximately 690-donor mean.

In the PCR, 60 Vbeta and 13 Jbeta primers were used. The protocol was immunoSEQ multiplex PCR, while the TCRdb copy is restricted to in-frame clones and leaves out a portion. Of roughly 300,000 clones detected, 70% to 90% appear once; the ten largest clones hold roughly 4%. The receptor was derived from a man aged 35 to 55 in good health and CMV-seropositive. The sequenced sample consisted of PBMCs.

The CDR3, as DNA: TGTGCCAGCAGCCCGAGAAACACTGAAGCTTTCTTT. Protein product: CASSPRNTEAFF. The chain recombines TRBV5-6 with TRBJ1-1; D unresolved. The CDR3 runs to 12 residues. Trimming removed 4 bases from V and 2 bases from J, with 6 bases in between. The germline gives CDR1 SGHDT, CDR2 YYEEEE. Filled out from reference TRBV5-6 and TRBJ1-1, the complete variable domain reads DAGVTQSPTHLIKTRGQQVTLRCSPKSGHDTVSWYQQALGQGPQFIFQYYEEEERQRGNFPDRFSGHQFPNYSSELNVNALLLGDSALYLCASSPRNTEAFFGQGTRLTVV.